This is a list of T cell receptor beta chains from one sample in a study of Ad26.COV2.S vaccination and SARS-CoV-2 variants. TCRdb keeps only in-frame clones here, not all; method: immunoSEQ multiplex PCR. The sample records around 320,000 clones, 70% to 90% being singletons. Source: peripheral blood, taken in a trial of Ad26.COV2.S vaccine versus placebo. The receptors derive from a person between 18 and 65 years old who received the Ad26.COV2.S COVID-19 vaccine or a placebo. Each CDR3 is given with its conserved first and last residue. A D gene is named only where the DNA matches it firmly. Some rows have no size entry. The others give once, few or many, or a class for an expanded clone.

j_gene	v_gene	d_gene	abundance	len	CDR3nt	CDR3aa
TRBJ1-6	TRBV7-8	-	-	16	TGTGCCAGCAGCTTGGGGGAGAGCTCCTATAATTCACCCCTCCACTTT	CASSLGESSYNSPLHF
TRBJ1-2	TRBV5-1	-	-	13	TGCGCCAGCAGCTCCGCGTGGACTAATGGCTACACCTTC	CASSSAWTNGYTF
TRBJ2-1	TRBV2	-	-	16	TGTGCCAGCAGTCCCTTTGTGGCCCCAGTGGGGTATGAGCAGTTCTTC	CASSPFVAPVGYEQFF
TRBJ2-7	TRBV5-4	TRBD1	-	15	TGTGCCAGCAGCTTGGGATGGGACAGGTATAACGAGCAGTACTTC	CASSLGWDRYNEQYF
TRBJ1-5	TRBV6-1	-	-	15	TGTGCCAGCAGTGAAGCGCAGGGGTTGGTTGGACCCCAGCATTTT	CASSEAQGLVGPQHF
TRBJ2-6	TRBV20-1	-	-	16	TGCAGTGCTAGTAGGGGGCGGGGCCCTGGGGCCAACGTCCTGACTTTC	CSASRGRGPGANVLTF
TRBJ2-1	TRBV29-1	TRBD2	-	15	TGCAGCGTTGTCCCCCAGCCCCGCGGGGGCAATGAGCAGTTCTTC	CSVVPQPRGGNEQFF
TRBJ1-1	TRBV27	TRBD1	-	16	TGTGCCAGCAGTTTATCAGGGGACAGGGGGGTTACTGAAGCTTTCTTT	CASSLSGDRGVTEAFF
TRBJ2-7	TRBV7-2	TRBD2	once	17	TGTGCCAGCAGCTTAACCCCTAGCGGGGGGGATTTCTACGAGCAGTACTTC	CASSLTPSGGDFYEQYF
TRBJ1-6	TRBV25-1	-	-	14	TGTGCCAGCAAGAAGCGGCAGCCTCTATCACCCCTCCACTTT	CASKKRQPLSPLHF
TRBJ1-4	TRBV2	-	-	14	TGTGCCAGCAGTGGGGCGTTCCTAAAGGGAAAACTGTTTTTT	CASSGAFLKGKLFF
TRBJ1-5	TRBV19	-	-	15	TGTGCCAGTCAGGACGGAGGTTGGGGCAATCAGCCCCAGCATTTT	CASQDGGWGNQPQHF
TRBJ2-1	TRBV5-1	TRBD1	once	13	TGCGCCAGCAGCGCTGGGACAGGGAATGAGCAGTTCTTC	CASSAGTGNEQFF
TRBJ1-2	TRBV30	-	-	12	TGTGCCTGGAGTGGAGGGGTATATGGCTACACCTTC	CAWSGGVYGYTF
TRBJ2-1	TRBV6-5	-	-	11	TGTGCCAGCACGGAAGGGCATGAGCAGTTCTTC	CASTEGHEQFF
TRBJ2-3	TRBV25-1	-	-	14	TGTGCCAGCAGTTTGGGTCGAAGCACAGATACGCAGTATTTT	CASSLGRSTDTQYF
TRBJ1-5	TRBV25-1	-	-	11	TGTGCCAGCAGCAGAAATCAGCCCCAGCATTTT	CASSRNQPQHF
TRBJ2-7	TRBV18	TRBD1	once	15	TGTGCCAGCTCACCTCTGGACAGGGGCCCCTACGAGCAGTACTTC	CASSPLDRGPYEQYF
TRBJ2-7	TRBV5-4	TRBD1	-	16	TGTGCCAGCAGCCCAGGGGACAGGGCCCCATCCTACGAGCAGTACTTC	CASSPGDRAPSYEQYF
TRBJ2-7	TRBV7-2	-	-	14	TGTGCCAGCAGCTTAGAGGTAGCCTCCTACGAGCAGTACTTC	CASSLEVASYEQYF
TRBJ2-5	TRBV6-1	TRBD2	-	15	TGTGCCAGCAGTGAGATGCGGGGGGGCTGGGAGACCCAGTACTTC	CASSEMRGGWETQYF
TRBJ2-5	TRBV29-1	TRBD2	few	13	TGCAGCGTCGTGACTAGCGGGGGAGAGACCCAGTACTTC	CSVVTSGGETQYF
TRBJ2-5	TRBV5-6	-	-	15	TGTGCCAGCAGCTTGTGGCCAGGGGAATGGGAGACCCAGTACTTC	CASSLWPGEWETQYF
TRBJ2-1	TRBV7-8	-	-	14	TGTGCCAGCAACGGCGGACCCTCCTACAATGAGCAGTTCTTC	CASNGGPSYNEQFF
TRBJ2-7	TRBV19	-	-	13	TGTGCCAGTAGTGCGTCAGGGGCTTATGAGCAGTACTTC	CASSASGAYEQYF
TRBJ2-1	TRBV6-2/TRBV6-3	-	-	16	TGTGCCAGCAGTTACTCCCTAGGGGGGGGGCTGGATGAGCAGTTCTTC	CASSYSLGGGLDEQFF
TRBJ2-1	TRBV2	-	-	17	TGTGCCAGCAGTGAAGTGGAGGGGGCAGGTTGGGACAATGAGCAGTTCTTC	CASSEVEGAGWDNEQFF
TRBJ2-1	TRBV7-9	TRBD1	-	16	TGTGCCAGCAGCTTTATGGGACAGGGATTCTACAATGAGCAGTTCTTC	CASSFMGQGFYNEQFF